Listed here are 19 T cell receptor beta chains from one sample, sequenced in a study of cytomegalovirus exposure and HLA in healthy donors. This PCR relied on a set of 60 Vbeta primers and 13 Jbeta primers. The assay was immunoSEQ multiplex PCR, and TCRdb's table has in-frame clones only and misses some. Of 63,000 or so clones in the sample, roughly 70% were seen once. Sequencing was done on a sample of PBMCs. The receptors originated from a man aged 50 to 60 in good health and CMV-seronegative.

As regards this clone: An end of the junction does not agree with germline; a read error may underlie this. V is TRBV6-4 and J is TRBJ2-2; 7 bases are shared with TRBD1. There are 15 residues in the CDR3. Germline V lookup: CDR1 MRHNA, CDR2 SNTAGT. The CDR3 region has the DNA TGTGCCAGCAGTGAGAGGGGGCTGAACGCCGGGGAGCTGTTTTTT. This sequence encodes CASSERGLNAGELFF.

The V gene is TRBV7-9, the J gene TRBJ2-3, with D unclear. Germline V gives CDR1 SEHNR, CDR2 FQNEAQ (reference sequence). V lost 2 bases and J 4 bases, leaving 7 bases between the germline ends. This CDR3 has 13 amino acids. The CDR3 bases are TGTGCCAGCAGCTTATTGAGTGCAGATACGCAGTATTTT. Translated: CASSLLSADTQYF.

Regarding this clone: A junction boundary mismatches the germline segment, possibly from a read error. The J gene is TRBJ2-7, the V gene TRBV4-2; D is possibly TRBD2 (5 bases). Germline lookup yields CDR1 LGHNA and CDR2 YNFKEQ. This CDR3 is 14 amino acids long. The CDR3 region has the DNA TGTGCCAGCAGCCAAGCGGGGAGCCACCTACGAATGGACTTC. Residues: CASSQAGSHLRMDF.

The rearrangement links TRBV6-1 to TRBJ2-3; 13 bases agree with TRBD2. In germline, CDR1 is MNHNS, CDR2 SASEGT. The CDR3 length is 17 residues. V lost 3 bases and J lost 5; bases outside the gene matches: 8. This CDR3 is CASSDPGLAGTRDTQYF. The CDR3 bases are TGTGCCAGCAGTGATCCGGGACTAGCGGGGACCCGAGATACGCAGTATTTT.

Only a few counts were recorded for this clone. The chain employs TRBV7-8 and TRBJ2-1; D is undetermined. This CDR3 region has 18 residues. The germline V gene has CDR1 SGHVS and CDR2 FQNEAQ. Trimming took off 0 bases at V and 5 bases at J, with 20 bases between the two ends. CDR3 protein: CASSLANYRRSAHNEQFF. CDR3 coding DNA: TGTGCCAGCAGCTTAGCGAATTATCGGCGGAGTGCCCACAATGAGCAGTTCTTC.

The sample holds a few counts of this clone. The chain uses TRBV19 and TRBJ2-1; 7 bases line up with TRBD2. This CDR3 contains 16 residues. CDR1 LNHDA and CDR2 SQIVND come from the germline V gene (reference sequence). V lost 5 bases and J lost 6; bases outside the gene matches: 13. CDR3 loop: CASSSRGRGWGNEQFF. For the CDR3, the DNA is TGTGCCAGTAGTTCCCGAGGGAGGGGTTGGGGCAATGAGCAGTTCTTC.

The chain links TRBV7-3 to TRBJ2-2; TRBD2 aligns across 13 bases. With V trimmed by 1 base and J by 5 bases, 7 bases remained unmatched. The CDR3 spans 18 residues. CDR1 is SGHTA, CDR2 FQGTGA, per germline. The CDR3 loop is CASSLKGPGLAGTGELFF. CDR3 nucleotides: TGTGCCAGCAGCTTAAAGGGGCCGGGACTAGCGGGGACCGGGGAGCTGTTTTTT.

The rearrangement uses TRBV19 and TRBJ2-2; 9 nucleotides match TRBD1. With V trimmed by 9 bases and J by 4 bases, 9 bases remained unmatched. The CDR3 runs 15 residues. In germline, CDR1 is LNHDA, CDR2 SQIVND (reference sequence). The CDR3 loop reads CASTPGQGGTGELFF. The CDR3 DNA is TGTGCCAGCACTCCGGGACAGGGCGGCACCGGGGAGCTGTTTTTT.

This sequence joins TRBV19 and TRBJ1-6; D might be TRBD1 (6 bases). This CDR3 is 13 amino acids long. Germline-derived CDR1 and CDR2 are LNHDA and SQIVND (reference sequence). V was clipped by 5 bases and J by 8 bases, with 10 bases between them. The CDR3 is CASSPRQDSPLHF. The CDR3, as DNA: TGTGCCAGTAGTCCCCGACAGGATTCACCCCTCCACTTT.

V gene TRBV6-1 combines with J gene TRBJ2-3; 8 nucleotides line up with TRBD1. The CDR3 runs to 13 residues. Germline CDR1 reads MNHNS; CDR2 reads SASEGT. J gave up 2 bases and V 6 bases, and 1 base lay outside the gene matches. CDR3 sequence: CASRGQATDTQYF. The CDR3 DNA sequence: TGTGCCAGCAGGGGACAGGCCACAGATACGCAGTATTTT.

The V call is TRBV5-3, the J call TRBJ2-2, with D possibly being TRBD2 (7 bases). TRBV5-3 is reported as an ORF; its role is uncertain. The ends were cut back, 7 bases at V and 2 bases at J, with 15 bases in the middle. CDR3 length: 15 amino acids. The CDR3 DNA reads as TGTGCCAGATTTAACGGGGGGCCTAACACCGGGGAGCTGTTTTTT. Translation gives CARFNGGPNTGELFF.

The genes are TRBV7-9 and TRBJ1-2; TRBD1 matches 9 bases. The germline V gene encodes CDR1 SEHNR and CDR2 FQNEAQ (reference sequence). This CDR3 region has 15 residues. Trimming removed 5 bases from V and 2 bases from J; junction bases left unmatched: 6. The CDR3 DNA is TGTGCCAGCAGCGACCCGACAGGGGGGAACTATGGCTACACCTTC. Translation: CASSDPTGGNYGYTF.

This clone was observed a few times. The J gene is TRBJ1-5, the V gene TRBV19; D is undetermined. Germline values: CDR1 LNHDA, CDR2 SQIVND (reference sequence). V lost 5 bases, J lost 4 bases, and 6 bases lay in between. The CDR3 runs to 12 residues. This CDR3 is CASSVLNQPQHF. CDR3 in DNA: TGTGCCAGTAGTGTTCTAAATCAGCCCCAGCATTTT.

This clone was detected once. The CDR3 here is CASTVQGPGAQHF. The CDR3 bases are TGTGCCAGCACCGTGCAGGGTCCGGGGGCCCAGCATTTT. The chain uses TRBV2 and TRBJ1-5; D is perhaps TRBD1 (5 bases). The CDR3 is made up of 13 amino acids. Trimming removed 7 bases at V and 11 bases at J, with 18 bases between. Germline CDR1 and CDR2: SNHLY and FYNNEI.

DNA for the CDR3: TGCGCCAGCAGCCTGAGTGCGGGTTCAGATACGCAGTATTTT. This gives the protein CASSLSAGSDTQYF. The chain is built from TRBV5-1 and TRBJ2-3; D perhaps matches TRBD2 (5 bases). V lost 4 bases to trimming and J lost 4 bases, with 13 bases between them. CDR3 size: 14 residues. Germline CDR1 and CDR2: SGHRS and YFSETQ. Drawing the rest from reference TRBV5-1 and TRBJ2-3, the complete variable domain is KAGVTQTPRYLIKTRGQQVTLSCSPISGHRSVSWYQQTPGQGLQFLFEYFSETQRNKGNFPGRFSGRQFSNSRSEMNVSTLELGDSALYLCASSLSAGSDTQYFGPGTRLTVL.

A few counts support this clone. The chain links TRBV27 to TRBJ2-5, with 11 bases identical to TRBD1. The DNA end is more similar to TRBJ2-7, so the J call may be wrong. The length of the CDR3 is 14 residues. Germline V gene data show CDR1 as MNHEY and CDR2 as SMNVEV (reference sequence). Here the CDR3 DNA reads TGTGCCAGCAGTTTGGACAGGGGGCAGTACGAGCAGTACTTC. This gives the protein CASSLDRGQYEQYF.

The chain employs TRBV28 and TRBJ1-5; the D gene is possibly TRBD1 (6 bases). The CDR3 length is 15 residues. CDR1 and CDR2 from the germline V gene are MDHEN and SYDVKM. Trimming cost V 2 bases and J 1 base, with 9 bases left between them. The CDR3 loop is CASSLVTGSNQPQHF. DNA for the CDR3: TGTGCCAGCAGTTTAGTAACAGGGAGCAATCAGCCCCAGCATTTT.

This rearrangement joins TRBV9 to TRBJ2-1; 7 bases match TRBD1. The germline V gene has CDR1 SGDLS and CDR2 YYNGEE. CDR3 size: 15 residues. J was trimmed by 1 base and V by 4 bases; bases with no gene match: 5. The DNA for the CDR3 is TGTGCCAGCAGCACAGGGGAAGGGTCCTACAATGAGCAGTTCTTC. Protein sequence: CASSTGEGSYNEQFF.

The J gene is TRBJ2-3, the V gene TRBV10-1, with 12 positions matching TRBD2. V trimming: 8 bases; J trimming: 1 base; junction bases outside the gene matches: 13. The CDR3 is made up of 18 amino acids. Germline V gene lookup returns CDR1 WNHNN and CDR2 SYGVQD (reference sequence). DNA for the CDR3: TGCGCCAGCTCTGCTAGCGGGGGGGGACCCATTGGCACAGATACGCAGTATTTT. This gives the protein CASSASGGGPIGTDTQYF.